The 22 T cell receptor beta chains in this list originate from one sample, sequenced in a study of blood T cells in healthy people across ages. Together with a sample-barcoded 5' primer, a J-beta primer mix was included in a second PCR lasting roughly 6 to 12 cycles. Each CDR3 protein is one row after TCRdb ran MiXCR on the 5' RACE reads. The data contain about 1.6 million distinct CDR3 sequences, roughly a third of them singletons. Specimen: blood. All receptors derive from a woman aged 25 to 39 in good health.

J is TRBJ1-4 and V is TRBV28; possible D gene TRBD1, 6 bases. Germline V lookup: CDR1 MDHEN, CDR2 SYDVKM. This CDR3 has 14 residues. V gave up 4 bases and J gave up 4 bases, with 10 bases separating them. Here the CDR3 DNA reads TGTGCCAGCAGTTCACCGGACAGTAATGAAAAACTGTTTTTT. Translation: CASSSPDSNEKLFF.

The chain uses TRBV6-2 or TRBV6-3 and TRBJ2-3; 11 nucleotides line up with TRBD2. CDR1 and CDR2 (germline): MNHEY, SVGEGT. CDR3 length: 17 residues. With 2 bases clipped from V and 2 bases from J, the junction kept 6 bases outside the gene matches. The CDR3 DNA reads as TGTGCCAGCAGTTACCCGGGGACTAGCGGTAACACAGATACGCAGTATTTT. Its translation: CASSYPGTSGNTDTQYF.

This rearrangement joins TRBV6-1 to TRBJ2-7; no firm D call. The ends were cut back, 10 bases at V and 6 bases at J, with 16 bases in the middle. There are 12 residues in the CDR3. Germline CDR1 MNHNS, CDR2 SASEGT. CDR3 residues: CATRRNIIEQYF. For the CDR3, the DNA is TGTGCCACCCGACGGAATATAATCGAGCAGTACTTC.

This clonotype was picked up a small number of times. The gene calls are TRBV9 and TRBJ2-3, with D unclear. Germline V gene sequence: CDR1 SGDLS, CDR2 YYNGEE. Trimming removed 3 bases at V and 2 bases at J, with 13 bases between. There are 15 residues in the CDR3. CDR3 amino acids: CASSGPLVDTDTQYF. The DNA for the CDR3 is TGTGCCAGCAGCGGACCCCTGGTAGACACAGATACGCAGTATTTT.

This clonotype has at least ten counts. CDR3 nucleotides: TGCAGCGTTGACAGGAACAATGAGCAGTTCTTC. It encodes CSVDRNNEQFF. This rearrangement joins TRBV29-1 to TRBJ2-1; the D is unclear. Trimming stripped 3 bases from V and 5 bases from J, with 5 bases between. The CDR3 has 11 residues. From germline, CDR1 is SQVTM and CDR2 ANQGSEA.

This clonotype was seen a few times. In DNA, the CDR3 is TGTGCCAGCAGCCCTTTACTGGCGACAGGGACCCACGAGCAGTACTTC. Translated, it gives CASSPLLATGTHEQYF. This rearrangement joins TRBV14 to TRBJ2-7, with 7 bases matching TRBD1. Germline CDR1 reads SGHDN; CDR2 reads FVKESK. This CDR3 has 16 residues. After removal of 4 bases from V and 5 bases from J, the junction contained 14 bases not matched to a gene.

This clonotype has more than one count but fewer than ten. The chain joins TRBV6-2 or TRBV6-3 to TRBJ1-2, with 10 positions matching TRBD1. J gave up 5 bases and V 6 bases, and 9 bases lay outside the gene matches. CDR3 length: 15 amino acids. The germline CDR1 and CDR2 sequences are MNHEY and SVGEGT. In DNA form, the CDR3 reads TGTGCCAGCAGATCGAGGACAGGGGGAGTGTATGGCTACACCTTC. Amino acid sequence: CASRSRTGGVYGYTF.

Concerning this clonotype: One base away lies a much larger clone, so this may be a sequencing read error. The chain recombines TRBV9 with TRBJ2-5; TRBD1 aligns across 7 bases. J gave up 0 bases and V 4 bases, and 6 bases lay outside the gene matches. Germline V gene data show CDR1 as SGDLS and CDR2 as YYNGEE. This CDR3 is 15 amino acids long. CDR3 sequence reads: CASSPTGQYQETQYF. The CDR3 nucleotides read TGTGCCAGCAGCCCCACGGGACAGTACCAAGAGACCCAGTACTTC.

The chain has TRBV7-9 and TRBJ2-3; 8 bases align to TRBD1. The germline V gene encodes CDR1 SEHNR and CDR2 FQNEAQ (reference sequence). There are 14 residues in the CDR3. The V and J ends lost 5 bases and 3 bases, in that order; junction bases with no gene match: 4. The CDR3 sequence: CASSRTGLTDTQYF. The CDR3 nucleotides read TGTGCCAGCAGCCGGACAGGGCTGACAGATACGCAGTATTTT.

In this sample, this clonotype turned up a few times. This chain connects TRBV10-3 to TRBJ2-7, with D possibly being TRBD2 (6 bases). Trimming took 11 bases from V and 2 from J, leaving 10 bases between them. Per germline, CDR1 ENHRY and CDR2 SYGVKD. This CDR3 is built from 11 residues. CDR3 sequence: CASEGTYEQYF. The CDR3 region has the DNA TGTGCCTCGGAGGGCACCTACGAGCAGTACTTC.

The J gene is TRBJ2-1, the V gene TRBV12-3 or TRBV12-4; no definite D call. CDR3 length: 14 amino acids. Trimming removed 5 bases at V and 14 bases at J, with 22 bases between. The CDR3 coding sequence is TGTGCCAGCAGTCCGAGCGAAAGATCTCTCTGGGAGTTCTTC. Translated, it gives CASSPSERSLWEFF.

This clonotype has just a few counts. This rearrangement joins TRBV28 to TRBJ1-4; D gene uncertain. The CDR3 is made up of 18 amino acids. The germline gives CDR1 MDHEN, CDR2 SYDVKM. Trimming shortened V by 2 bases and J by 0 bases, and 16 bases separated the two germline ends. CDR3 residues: CASSLVAAQTATNEKLFF. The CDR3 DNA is TGTGCCAGCAGTTTAGTTGCCGCACAGACTGCAACTAATGAAAAACTGTTTTTT.

CDR3 bases: TGTGCCAGCAGTTTAATAGCACAGGCCTATAACACTGAAGCTTTCTTT. It yields the protein CASSLIAQAYNTEAFF. The V and J genes are TRBV28 and TRBJ1-1; a possible D gene is TRBD1 (5 bases). The CDR3 extends over 16 amino acids. Per germline, CDR1 MDHEN and CDR2 SYDVKM. Trimming pared 2 bases from V and 2 bases from J, leaving 15 bases between.

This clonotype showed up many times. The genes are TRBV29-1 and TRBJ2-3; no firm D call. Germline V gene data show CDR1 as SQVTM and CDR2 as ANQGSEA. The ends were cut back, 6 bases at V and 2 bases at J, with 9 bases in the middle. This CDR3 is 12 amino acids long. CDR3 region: CSVTGVTDTQYF. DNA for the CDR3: TGCAGCGTGACTGGGGTCACAGATACGCAGTATTTT.

The CDR3, as DNA: TGCGCCAGCAGGGGGAGTGGGACAGATACGCAGTATTTT. It translates to CASRGSGTDTQYF. The chain carries TRBV10-2 and TRBJ2-3; maybe TRBD2 (5 bases). Germline V CDR1 and CDR2: WSHSY, SAAADI. Trimming stripped 6 bases from V and 3 bases from J, with 10 bases between. This CDR3 is 13 amino acids long.

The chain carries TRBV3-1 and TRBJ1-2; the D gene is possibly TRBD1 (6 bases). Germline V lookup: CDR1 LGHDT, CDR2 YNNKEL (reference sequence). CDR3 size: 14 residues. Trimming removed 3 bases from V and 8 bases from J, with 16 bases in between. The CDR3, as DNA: TGTGCCAGCAGCCAGGCAACGACAGGAACGGGCTACACCTTC. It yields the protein CASSQATTGTGYTF. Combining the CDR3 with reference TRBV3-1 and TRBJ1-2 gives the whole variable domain DTAVSQTPKYLVTQMGNDKSIKCEQNLGHDTMYWYKQDSKKFLKIMFSYNNKELIINETVPNRFSPKSPDKAHLNLHINSLELGDSAVYFCASSQATTGTGYTFGSGTRLTVV.

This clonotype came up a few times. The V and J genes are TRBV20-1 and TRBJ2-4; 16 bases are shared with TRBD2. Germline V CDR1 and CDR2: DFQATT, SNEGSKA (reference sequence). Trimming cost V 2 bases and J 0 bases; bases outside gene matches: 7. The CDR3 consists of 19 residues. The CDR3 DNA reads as TGCAGTGCTAGACCGGGACTAGCGGGGGGGACCGAAGCCAAAAACATTCAGTACTTC. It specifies CSARPGLAGGTEAKNIQYF.

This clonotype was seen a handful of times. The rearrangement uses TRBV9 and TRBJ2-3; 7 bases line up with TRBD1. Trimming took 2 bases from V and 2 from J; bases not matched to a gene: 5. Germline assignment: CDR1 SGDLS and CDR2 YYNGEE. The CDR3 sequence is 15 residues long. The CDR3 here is CASSVRDRDTDTQYF. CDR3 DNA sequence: TGTGCCAGCAGCGTCCGGGACAGAGACACAGATACGCAGTATTTT.

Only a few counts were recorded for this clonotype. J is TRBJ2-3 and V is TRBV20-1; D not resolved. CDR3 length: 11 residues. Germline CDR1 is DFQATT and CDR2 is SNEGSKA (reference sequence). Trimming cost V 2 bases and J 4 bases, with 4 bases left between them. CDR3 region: CSARLSDTQYF. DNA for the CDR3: TGCAGTGCTAGATTATCAGATACGCAGTATTTT.

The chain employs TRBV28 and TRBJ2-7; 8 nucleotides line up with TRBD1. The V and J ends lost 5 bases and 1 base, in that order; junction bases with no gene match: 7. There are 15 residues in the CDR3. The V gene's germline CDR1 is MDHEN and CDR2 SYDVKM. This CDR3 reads CASSRPGTGSYEQYF. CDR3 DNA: TGTGCCAGCAGTCGACCCGGGACAGGATCCTACGAGCAGTACTTC.

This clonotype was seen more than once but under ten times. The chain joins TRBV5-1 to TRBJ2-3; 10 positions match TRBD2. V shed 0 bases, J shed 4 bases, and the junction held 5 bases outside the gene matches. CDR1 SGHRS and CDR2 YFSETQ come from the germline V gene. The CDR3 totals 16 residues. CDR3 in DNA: TGCGCCAGCAGCTTGGCACTAGCGGGATCTTCAGATACGCAGTATTTT. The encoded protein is CASSLALAGSSDTQYF.

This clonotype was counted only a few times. The chain's CDR3 is CASSLTGRGQRETQYF. The CDR3 coding sequence is TGTGCCAGCAGTCTGACGGGGCGGGGGCAGCGGGAGACCCAGTACTTC. The J gene is TRBJ2-5, the V gene TRBV11-2; a weak D match, TRBD2 (7 bases). The CDR3 length is 16 residues. Per the germline V gene, CDR1 is SGHAT and CDR2 is FQNNGV. V was trimmed by 6 bases and J by 5 bases, leaving 22 bases between them.